Below, 23 T cell receptor beta chains from the same sample are listed, as sequenced in a study of shared clonotypes between healthy human individuals. This table comes from immunoSEQ multiplex PCR, and its TCRdb copy is limited to in-frame clones, with some not included. The data hold 2.5 million or so clones, with around nine tenths observed a single time. Material: naive CD4+ T cells sorted from blood. Subset here: CD45RA+ positively selected. Receptor source: a man aged 18 to 29 in good health.

A note on this clone: Additional DNA sequences in this sample encode the identical CDR3. The chain is built from TRBV5-1 and TRBJ2-3, with 10 bases matching TRBD1. V was clipped by 4 bases and J by 1 base; unmatched bases: 3. Germline lookup yields CDR1 SGHRS and CDR2 YFSETQ. This CDR3 is 15 amino acids long. CDR3 sequence reads: CASSLGQGGTDTQYF. The CDR3 region has the DNA TGCGCCAGCAGCCTTGGACAGGGGGGCACAGATACGCAGTATTTT.

This clone was picked up a small number of times. V usage is TRBV5-5 and J usage is TRBJ1-4, with D possibly being TRBD1 (5 bases). Trimming took off 4 bases at V and 8 bases at J, with 15 bases between the two ends. The CDR3 is 14 residues long. Germline CDR1 and CDR2: SGHKS and YYEKEE (reference sequence). The CDR3 sequence is CASSPREEREKLFF. DNA for the CDR3: TGTGCCAGCAGCCCCAGGGAGGAGAGGGAAAAACTGTTTTTT. Combining the CDR3 with reference TRBV5-5 and TRBJ1-4 gives the whole variable domain DAGVTQSPTHLIKTRGQQVTLRCSPISGHKSVSWYQQVLGQGPQFIFQYYEKEERGRGNFPDRFSARQFPNYSSELNVNALLLGDSALYLCASSPREEREKLFFGSGTQLSVL.

CDR3 sequence (DNA): TGTGCCAGCAGCTTTGTGGGTGTGGGGCAAGAGACCCAGTACTTC. Its translation: CASSFVGVGQETQYF. This chain joins TRBV5-4 and TRBJ2-5; D is ambiguous. V was trimmed by 2 bases and J by 2 bases, leaving 13 bases between them. CDR3 size: 15 residues. The germline CDR1 and CDR2 sequences are SGHNT and YYREEE (reference sequence).

This clone was observed once. This sequence joins TRBV6-1 and TRBJ1-2, with no clear D. Germline V gene sequence: CDR1 MNHNS, CDR2 SASEGT. This CDR3 is built from 15 residues. Trimming removed 4 bases at V and 2 bases at J, with 14 bases between. The chain's CDR3 is CASSALRTDNYGYTF. Here the CDR3 DNA reads TGTGCCAGCAGTGCCCTGCGGACGGACAACTATGGCTACACCTTC.

The chain combines TRBV5-1 with TRBJ2-7, with 8 bases that match TRBD1. Germline assignment: CDR1 SGHRS and CDR2 YFSETQ. The CDR3 runs to 16 residues. V shed 3 bases, J shed 5 bases, and the junction held 13 bases outside the gene matches. The CDR3 region is CASSYPGQGLPNEQYF. In DNA, the CDR3 is TGCGCCAGCAGCTACCCCGGACAGGGACTTCCTAACGAGCAGTACTTC.

J is TRBJ2-3 and V is TRBV9; D is perhaps TRBD2 (6 bases). From germline, CDR1 is SGDLS and CDR2 YYNGEE. CDR3 length: 15 residues. V lost 4 bases and J lost 1, with 13 bases in between. The CDR3: CASSPPGLGTDTQYF. CDR3 nucleotide sequence: TGTGCCAGCAGCCCTCCGGGACTTGGCACAGATACGCAGTATTTT.

The rearrangement uses TRBV6-5 and TRBJ2-7; D unclear. Germline V gene data show CDR1 as MNHEY and CDR2 as SVGAGI. V dropped 2 bases and J dropped 2 bases, with 16 bases sitting between them. CDR3 length: 16 amino acids. The CDR3 spells CASSYSGRQNAYEQYF. CDR3 nucleotides: TGTGCCAGCAGTTACAGTGGCAGGCAAAACGCCTACGAGCAGTACTTC.

A word on this clone: The sample carries other DNA sequences with the same CDR3. V gene TRBV10-3 combines with J gene TRBJ2-3; possible D gene TRBD1, 6 bases. The CDR3 totals 13 residues. The germline CDR1 and CDR2 sequences are ENHRY and SYGVKD. The V gene lost 3 bases and the J gene lost 4 bases, with 8 bases spanning the gap. Here the CDR3 reads CAISDRGPDTQYF. CDR3 nucleotide sequence: TGTGCCATCAGTGACAGGGGCCCAGATACGCAGTATTTT.

This clone was recorded many times. Other DNA sequences of this sample code for an identical CDR3. The chain combines TRBV7-9 with TRBJ1-5; D unresolved. From germline, CDR1 is SEHNR and CDR2 FQNEAQ (reference sequence). Trimming took off 1 base at V and 5 bases at J, with 3 bases between the two ends. The CDR3 is made up of 12 amino acids. The CDR3 DNA is TGTGCCAGCAGCTTAGGGGATCAGCCCCAGCATTTT. Amino acids: CASSLGDQPQHF.

The chain is built from TRBV6-1 and TRBJ1-6; 9 positions agree with TRBD1. The junction had 0 bases not matched to a gene; V was cut back by 1 base and J by 5 bases. The CDR3 covers 15 residues. In germline, CDR1 is MNHNS, CDR2 SASEGT. CDR3 nucleotides: TGTGCCAGCAGTGAAGGGACAGGGGATAATTCACCCCTCCACTTT. Translated, it gives CASSEGTGDNSPLHF.

This rearrangement joins TRBV5-4 to TRBJ2-2; D gene uncertain. Trimming removed 5 bases from V and 0 bases from J, with 14 bases in between. The CDR3 sequence is 16 residues long. Germline loops: CDR1 SGHNT, CDR2 YYREEE (reference sequence). As DNA, the CDR3 is TGTGCCAGCAGACTCTCCGGAGCCGCGAACACCGGGGAGCTGTTTTTT. Translation gives CASRLSGAANTGELFF.

This chain's CDR3 is CASSLGGKTLINEQFF. The CDR3, as DNA: TGTGCCAGCAGCTTGGGTGGGAAGACCTTGATTAATGAGCAGTTCTTC. The chain recombines TRBV5-4 with TRBJ2-1; the D is unclear. The CDR3 loop spans 16 amino acids. V shed 0 bases and J shed 7 bases, with 17 bases lying between them. Germline V gene sequence: CDR1 SGHNT, CDR2 YYREEE (reference sequence). Drawing the rest from reference TRBV5-4 and TRBJ2-1, the complete variable domain is ETGVTQSPTHLIKTRGQQVTLRCSSQSGHNTVSWYQQALGQGPQFIFQYYREEENGRGNFPPRFSGLQFPNYSSELNVNALELDDSALYLCASSLGGKTLINEQFFGPGTRLTVL.

This clone was picked up one time. The rearrangement uses TRBV5-8 and TRBJ2-1; possibly TRBD2 for D (5 bases). CDR1 is SGHTS, CDR2 YDEGEE, per germline. This CDR3 spans 18 amino acids. V lost 2 bases, J lost 4 bases, and 22 bases lay in between. CDR3 sequence reads: CASSFARLTTSGYNEQFF. As DNA, the CDR3 is TGTGCCAGCAGCTTTGCCAGACTAACTACTTCAGGTTACAATGAGCAGTTCTTC.

The chain joins TRBV18 to TRBJ2-7; D not certain. V dropped 2 bases and J dropped 3 bases, with 14 bases sitting between them. Germline V gene data show CDR1 as KGHSH and CDR2 as LQKENI. The CDR3 loop spans 15 amino acids. Here the CDR3 reads CASSPIPSPDYEQYF. The CDR3 DNA sequence: TGTGCCAGCTCACCAATCCCCAGCCCGGACTACGAGCAGTACTTC.

This clone was observed once. The rearrangement joins TRBV18 to TRBJ2-5; tentatively, D is TRBD1 (5 bases). The CDR3 totals 16 residues. The germline gives CDR1 KGHSH, CDR2 LQKENI. V was clipped by 0 bases and J by 3 bases, with 14 bases between them. CDR3 DNA sequence: TGTGCCAGCTCACCACCTGATGATTGGGGCAAAGAGACCCAGTACTTC. Amino acid sequence: CASSPPDDWGKETQYF.

This clone was counted once. The V and J genes are TRBV4-1 and TRBJ1-5; D is ambiguous. This CDR3 has 15 amino acids. Germline values: CDR1 MGHRA, CDR2 YSYEKL. Trimming removed 0 bases from V and 4 bases from J, with 10 bases in between. CDR3 loop: CASSQDGQHNQPQHF. CDR3 DNA: TGCGCCAGCAGCCAAGATGGGCAGCATAATCAGCCCCAGCATTTT.

In this sample, this clone turned up once. CDR3 nucleotide sequence: TGTGCCAGCAGCTTATCTGTGGGGAATGAGCAGTTCTTC. Its protein product is CASSLSVGNEQFF. The chain is built from TRBV7-8 and TRBJ2-1; D is uncertain. This CDR3 is 13 amino acids long. Germline values: CDR1 SGHVS, CDR2 FQNEAQ. V was trimmed by 2 bases and J by 7 bases, leaving 9 bases between them. Filled out from reference TRBV7-8 and TRBJ2-1, the complete variable domain reads GAGVSQSPRYKVAKRGQDVALRCDPISGHVSLFWYQQALGQGPEFLTYFQNEAQLDKSGLPSDRFFAERPEGSVSTLKIQRTQQEDSAVYLCASSLSVGNEQFFGPGTRLTVL.

The rearrangement uses TRBV7-9 and TRBJ2-3, with 9 bases lining up with TRBD1. CDR3 length: 15 residues. J gave up 2 bases and V 1 base, and 1 base lay outside the gene matches. From germline, CDR1 is SEHNR and CDR2 FQNEAQ (reference sequence). The CDR3 protein is CASSLGTGDTDTQYF. The CDR3 DNA reads TGTGCCAGCAGCTTAGGGACAGGGGACACAGATACGCAGTATTTT. The full variable domain, rest sourced from reference TRBV7-9 and TRBJ2-3, is DTGVSQNPRHKITKRGQNVTFRCDPISEHNRLYWYRQTLGQGPEFLTYFQNEAQLEKSRLLSDRFSAERPKGSFSTLEIQRTEQGDSAMYLCASSLGTGDTDTQYFGPGTRLTVL.

In the case of this clone: Other DNA sequences within the sample encode an identical CDR3. The J gene is TRBJ1-5, the V gene TRBV19; D might be TRBD1 (5 bases). V lost 5 bases to trimming and J lost 4 bases, with 9 bases between them. CDR1 is LNHDA, CDR2 SQIVND, per germline (reference sequence). The CDR3 has 13 amino acids. CDR3 coding DNA: TGTGCCAGTAGTGCCGACAGTAATCAGCCCCAGCATTTT. This encodes CASSADSNQPQHF.

Remarks on this clone: Within the sample, other DNA sequences also encode this same CDR3. The V call is TRBV7-9, the J call TRBJ2-7; the match to TRBD2 covers 16 bases. The germline CDR1 and CDR2 sequences are SEHNR and FQNEAQ (reference sequence). The CDR3 length is 16 residues. J gave up 1 base and V 3 bases, and 0 bases lay outside the gene matches. The CDR3 nucleotides read TGTGCCAGCAGCTTGGGACTAGCGGGGGGGTCCTACGAGCAGTACTTC. Protein product: CASSLGLAGGSYEQYF. The variable domain in full, completed from reference TRBV7-9 and TRBJ2-7, reads DTGVSQNPRHKITKRGQNVTFRCDPISEHNRLYWYRQTLGQGPEFLTYFQNEAQLEKSRLLSDRFSAERPKGSFSTLEIQRTEQGDSAMYLCASSLGLAGGSYEQYFGPGTRLTVT.

The rearrangement joins TRBV2 to TRBJ1-5; TRBD1 aligns across 7 bases. Trimming at V came to 6 bases and at J to 3 bases, leaving 11 bases not matched to a gene. The germline V gene has CDR1 SNHLY and CDR2 FYNNEI. The CDR3 has 16 amino acids. DNA for the CDR3: TGTGCCAGCAGGAGGGCCGGACAGGTGGCCAATCAGCCCCAGCATTTT. Encoded protein: CASRRAGQVANQPQHF.

V usage is TRBV4-1 and J usage is TRBJ2-7, with 7 nucleotides matching TRBD1. Germline trimming cut 1 base from V and 1 base from J; bases unmatched to any gene: 1. The CDR3 has 14 residues. Germline lookup yields CDR1 MGHRA and CDR2 YSYEKL. This chain's CDR3 is CASSQVDRSYEQYF. In DNA, the CDR3 is TGCGCCAGCAGCCAAGTGGACAGGTCCTACGAGCAGTACTTC.

The chain recombines TRBV5-1 with TRBJ1-1, with D unresolved. The V end lost 2 bases, the J end lost 4 bases, and 12 bases lay between the germline ends. Germline V gene data show CDR1 as SGHRS and CDR2 as YFSETQ. The CDR3 sequence is 14 residues long. Written as DNA, the CDR3 is TGCGCCAGCAGCTTCCCCGGCGAATTCACTGAAGCTTTCTTT. This gives the protein CASSFPGEFTEAFF.